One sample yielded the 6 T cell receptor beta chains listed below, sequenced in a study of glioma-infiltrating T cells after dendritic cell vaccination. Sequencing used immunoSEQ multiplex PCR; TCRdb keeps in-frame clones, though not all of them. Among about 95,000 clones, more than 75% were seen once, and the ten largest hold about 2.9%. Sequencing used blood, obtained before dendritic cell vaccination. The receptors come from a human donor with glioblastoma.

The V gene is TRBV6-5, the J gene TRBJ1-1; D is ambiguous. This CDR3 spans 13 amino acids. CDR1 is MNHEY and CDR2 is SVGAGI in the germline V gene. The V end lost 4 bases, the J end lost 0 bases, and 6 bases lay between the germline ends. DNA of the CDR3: TGTGCCAGCAGTTTAACATTGAACACTGAAGCTTTCTTT. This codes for CASSLTLNTEAFF.

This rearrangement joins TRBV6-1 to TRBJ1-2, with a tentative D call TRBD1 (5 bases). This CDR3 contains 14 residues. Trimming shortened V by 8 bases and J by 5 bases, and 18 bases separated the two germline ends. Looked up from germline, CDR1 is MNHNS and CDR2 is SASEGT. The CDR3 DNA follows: TGTGCCAGCGAACGGGCAGGGTTTTCGTATGGCTACACCTTC. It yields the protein CASERAGFSYGYTF.

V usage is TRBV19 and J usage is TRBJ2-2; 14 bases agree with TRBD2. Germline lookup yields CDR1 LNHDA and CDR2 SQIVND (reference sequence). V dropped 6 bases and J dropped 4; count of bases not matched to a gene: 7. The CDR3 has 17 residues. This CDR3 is CASSPGLAGGRTGELFF. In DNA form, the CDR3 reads TGTGCCAGTAGCCCCGGACTAGCGGGAGGCCGCACCGGGGAGCTGTTTTTT.

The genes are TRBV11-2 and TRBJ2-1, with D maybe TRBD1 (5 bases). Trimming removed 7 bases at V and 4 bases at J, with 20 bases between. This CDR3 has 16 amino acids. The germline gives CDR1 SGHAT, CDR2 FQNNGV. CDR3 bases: TGTGCCAGCAACACCTTGACGACAGCTAAGTACAATGAGCAGTTCTTC. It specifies CASNTLTTAKYNEQFF.

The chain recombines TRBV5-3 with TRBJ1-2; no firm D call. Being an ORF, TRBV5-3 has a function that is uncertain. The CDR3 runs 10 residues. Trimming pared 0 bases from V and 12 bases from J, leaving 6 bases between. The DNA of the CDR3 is TGTGCCAGAAGCTTGGCCCTTGACACCTTC. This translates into CARSLALDTF.

Here the CDR3 reads CASSYSVTGGWGYTF. The DNA of the CDR3 is TGTGCCAGCAGTTACTCGGTGACAGGAGGCTGGGGCTACACCTTC. The rearrangement links TRBV6-5 to TRBJ1-2; TRBD1 is a possible D gene (6 bases). Germline CDR1 and CDR2: MNHEY and SVGAGI. The CDR3 contains 15 residues. Between the trimmed V and J ends, which lost 0 bases and 8 bases, there was a span of 16 bases.